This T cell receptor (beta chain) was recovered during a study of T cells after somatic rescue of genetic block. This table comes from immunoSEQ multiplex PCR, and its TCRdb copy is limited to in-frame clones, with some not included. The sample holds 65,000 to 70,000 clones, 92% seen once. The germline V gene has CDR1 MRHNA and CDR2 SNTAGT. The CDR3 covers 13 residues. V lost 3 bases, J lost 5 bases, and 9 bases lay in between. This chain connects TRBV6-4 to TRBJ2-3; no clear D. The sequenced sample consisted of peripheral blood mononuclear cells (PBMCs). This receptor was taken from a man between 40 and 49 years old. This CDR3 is CASSENSQDTQYF. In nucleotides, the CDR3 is TGTGCCAGCAGTGAAAACAGTCAAGATACGCAGTATTTT.